This paragraph reports one T cell receptor (beta chain). In this sample, this clonotype turned up many times. Its antigen is currently not known. Within one base of it there is no much larger clone, and no base qualities were kept. Sequencer: Illumina MiSeq. TCRdb reprocessed the public reads (quality trimming at Q25 with fastp, clone calling with MiXCR) and kept in-frame beta chains. Under each unique CDR3 protein, matching rows form one entry showing the most common genes and DNA. This sample has 4,000 to 4,500 distinct CDR3 sequences in its table, and approximately 10% of those were observed once. 10% to 15% of the sample comes from the top ten. For this chain, trimming is 5 bases at the V end and 6 bases at the J end, and the number of junction bases without a gene match is 6. Its CDR3 holds 14 amino acids, cysteine through phenylalanine. Left in the record is the CDR3 DNA by itself, 42 bases read in frame from the first base.

The data derive from a study. The specimen was CD4+ T cells from synovial fluid. The chain is encoded by TRBV12-3 or TRBV12-4 joined to TRBJ1-5; 8 junctional bases match TRBD1. This receptor was identified in a human donor with rheumatoid arthritis. The CDR3 region has the sequence CASSPTGEAQPQHF. The sequenced DNA: TGTGCCAGCAGTCCGACAGGGGAAGCTCAGCCCCAGCATTTT.